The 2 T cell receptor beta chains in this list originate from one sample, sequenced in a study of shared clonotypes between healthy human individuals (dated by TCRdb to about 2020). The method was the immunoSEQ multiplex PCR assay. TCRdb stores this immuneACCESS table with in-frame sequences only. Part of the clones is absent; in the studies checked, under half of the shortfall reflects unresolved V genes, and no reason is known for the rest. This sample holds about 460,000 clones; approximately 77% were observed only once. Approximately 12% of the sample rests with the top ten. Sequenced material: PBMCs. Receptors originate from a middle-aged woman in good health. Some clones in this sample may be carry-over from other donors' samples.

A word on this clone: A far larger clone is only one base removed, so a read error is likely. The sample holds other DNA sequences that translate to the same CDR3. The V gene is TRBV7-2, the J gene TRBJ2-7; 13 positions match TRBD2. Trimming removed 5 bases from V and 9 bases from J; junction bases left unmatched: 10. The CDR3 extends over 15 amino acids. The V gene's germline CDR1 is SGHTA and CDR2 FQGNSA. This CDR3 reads CASSSQWTSGRGQYF. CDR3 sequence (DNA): TGTGCCAGCAGCAGCCAATGGACTAGCGGGAGAGGGCAGTACTTC.

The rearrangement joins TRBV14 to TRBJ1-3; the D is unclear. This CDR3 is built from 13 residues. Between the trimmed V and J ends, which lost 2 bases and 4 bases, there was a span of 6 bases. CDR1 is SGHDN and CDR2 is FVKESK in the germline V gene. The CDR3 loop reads CASSQNRGNTIYF. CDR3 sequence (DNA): TGTGCCAGCAGCCAAAACCGCGGAAACACCATATATTTT.